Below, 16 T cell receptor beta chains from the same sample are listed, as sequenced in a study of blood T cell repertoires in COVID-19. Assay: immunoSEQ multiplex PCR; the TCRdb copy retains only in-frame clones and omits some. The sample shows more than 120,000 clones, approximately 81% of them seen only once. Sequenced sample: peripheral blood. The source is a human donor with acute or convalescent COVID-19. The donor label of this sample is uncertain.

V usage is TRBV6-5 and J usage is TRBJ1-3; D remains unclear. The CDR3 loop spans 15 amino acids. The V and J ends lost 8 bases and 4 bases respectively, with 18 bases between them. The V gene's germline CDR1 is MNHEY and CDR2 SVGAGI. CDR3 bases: TGTGCCAGCTCCCACCGAGGTGGCCGAGGAAACACCATATATTTT. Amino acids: CASSHRGGRGNTIYF.

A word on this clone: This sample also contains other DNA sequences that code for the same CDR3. As DNA, the CDR3 is TGTGCCAGCAGCCCTAGCGGGGGGACAGATACGCAGTATTTT. Protein sequence: CASSPSGGTDTQYF. The V gene is TRBV7-3, the J gene TRBJ2-3; 11 bases fit TRBD2. The CDR3 runs 14 residues. The J segment lost 3 bases and the V segment lost 5 bases, leaving 1 base of the junction unmatched. CDR1 is SGHTA and CDR2 is FQGTGA in the germline V gene.

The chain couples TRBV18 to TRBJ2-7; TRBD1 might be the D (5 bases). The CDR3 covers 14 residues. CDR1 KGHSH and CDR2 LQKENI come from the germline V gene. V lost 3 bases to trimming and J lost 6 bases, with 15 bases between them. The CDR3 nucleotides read TGTGCCAGCTCACCCAGGGCGGAGAAGGGCGAGCAGTACTTC. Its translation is CASSPRAEKGEQYF.

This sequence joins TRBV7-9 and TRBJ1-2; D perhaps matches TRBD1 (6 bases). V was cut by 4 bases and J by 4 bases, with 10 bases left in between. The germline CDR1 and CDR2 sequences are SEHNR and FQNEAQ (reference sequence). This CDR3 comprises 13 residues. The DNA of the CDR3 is TGTGCCAGCAGCTGGGGACAATCCTATGGCTACACCTTC. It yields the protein CASSWGQSYGYTF.

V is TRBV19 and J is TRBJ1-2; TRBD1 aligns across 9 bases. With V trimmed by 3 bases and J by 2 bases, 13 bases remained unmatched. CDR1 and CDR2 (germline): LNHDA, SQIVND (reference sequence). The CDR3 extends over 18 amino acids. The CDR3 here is CASSMTQKGQGINYGYTF. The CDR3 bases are TGTGCCAGTAGTATGACCCAAAAAGGACAGGGGATCAACTATGGCTACACCTTC.

CDR3 region: CASSRGTSGRGTGELFF. The DNA for the CDR3 is TGTGCCAGCAGCCGCGGGACTAGCGGGAGGGGCACCGGGGAGCTGTTTTTT. The chain combines TRBV6-2 or TRBV6-3 with TRBJ2-2; 16 nucleotides match TRBD2. The junction had 5 bases not matched to a gene; V was cut back by 6 bases and J by 4 bases. The V gene's germline CDR1 is MNHEY and CDR2 SVGEGT. The CDR3 totals 17 residues.

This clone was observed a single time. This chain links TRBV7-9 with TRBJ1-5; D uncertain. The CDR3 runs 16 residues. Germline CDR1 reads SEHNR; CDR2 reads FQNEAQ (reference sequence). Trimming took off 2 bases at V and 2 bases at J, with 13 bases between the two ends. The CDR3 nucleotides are TGTGCCAGCAGCTTAACTGAAATCGGTGGCAATCAGCCCCAGCATTTT. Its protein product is CASSLTEIGGNQPQHF. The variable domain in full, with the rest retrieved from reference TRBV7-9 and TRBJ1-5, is DTGVSQNPRHKITKRGQNVTFRCDPISEHNRLYWYRQTLGQGPEFLTYFQNEAQLEKSRLLSDRFSAERPKGSFSTLEIQRTEQGDSAMYLCASSLTEIGGNQPQHFGDGTRLSIL.

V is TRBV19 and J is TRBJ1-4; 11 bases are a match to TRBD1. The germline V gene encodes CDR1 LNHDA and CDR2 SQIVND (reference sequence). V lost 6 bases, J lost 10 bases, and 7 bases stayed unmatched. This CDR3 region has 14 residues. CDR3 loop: CASSTGQGGGKLFF. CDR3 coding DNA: TGTGCCAGTAGCACGGGACAGGGGGGAGGAAAACTGTTTTTT.

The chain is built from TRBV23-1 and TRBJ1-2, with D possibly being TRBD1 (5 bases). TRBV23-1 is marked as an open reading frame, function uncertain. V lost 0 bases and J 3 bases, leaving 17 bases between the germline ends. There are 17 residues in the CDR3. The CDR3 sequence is CASSQSGPKTEDYGYTF. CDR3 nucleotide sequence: TGCGCCAGCAGTCAATCGGGGCCAAAGACAGAGGACTATGGCTACACCTTC.

CDR3 residues: CASSVGRGQGEKLFF. The CDR3, as DNA: TGTGCCAGCAGCGTAGGAAGGGGGCAAGGCGAAAAACTGTTTTTT. The rearrangement joins TRBV9 to TRBJ1-4; TRBD1 aligns across 7 bases. Per the germline V gene, CDR1 is SGDLS and CDR2 is YYNGEE. The V gene end was trimmed by 0 bases and the J gene end by 8 bases; junction bases not matched to a gene: 7. The CDR3 has 15 amino acids.

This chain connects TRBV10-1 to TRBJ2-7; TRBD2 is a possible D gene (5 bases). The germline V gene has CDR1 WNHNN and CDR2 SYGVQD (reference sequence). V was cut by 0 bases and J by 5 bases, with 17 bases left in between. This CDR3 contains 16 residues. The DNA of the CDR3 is TGCGCCAGCAGTGAGTCGCAGCGGATACCTCCTAACGAGCAGTACGTC. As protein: CASSESQRIPPNEQYV.

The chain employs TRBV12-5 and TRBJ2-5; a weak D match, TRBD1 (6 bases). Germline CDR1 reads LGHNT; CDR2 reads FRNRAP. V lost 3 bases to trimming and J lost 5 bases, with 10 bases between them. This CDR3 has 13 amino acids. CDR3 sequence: CASGLGRGETQYF. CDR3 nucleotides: TGTGCTAGTGGTTTAGGCAGGGGTGAGACCCAGTACTTC.

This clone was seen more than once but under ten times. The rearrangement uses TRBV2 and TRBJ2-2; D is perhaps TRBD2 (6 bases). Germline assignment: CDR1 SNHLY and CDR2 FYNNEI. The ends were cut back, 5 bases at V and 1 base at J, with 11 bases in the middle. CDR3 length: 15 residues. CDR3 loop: CASSSQGGNTGELFF. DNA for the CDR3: TGTGCCAGCAGTTCTCAGGGAGGGAACACCGGGGAGCTGTTTTTT.

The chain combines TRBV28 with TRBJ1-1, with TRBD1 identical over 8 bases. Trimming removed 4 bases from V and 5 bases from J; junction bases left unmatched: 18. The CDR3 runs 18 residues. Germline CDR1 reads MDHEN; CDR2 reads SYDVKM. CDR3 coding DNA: TGTGCCAGCAGTTCTGGTGGGGGCAGGGGGCGTATTACGACTGAAGCTTTCTTT. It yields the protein CASSSGGGRGRITTEAFF.

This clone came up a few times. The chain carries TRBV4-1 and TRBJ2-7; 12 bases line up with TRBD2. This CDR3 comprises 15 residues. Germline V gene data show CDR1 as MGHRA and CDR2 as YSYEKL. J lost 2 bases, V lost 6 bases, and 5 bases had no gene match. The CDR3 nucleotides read TGCGCCAGCAGTTTCGGACTAGCGGGAACCTACGAGCAGTACTTC. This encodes CASSFGLAGTYEQYF.

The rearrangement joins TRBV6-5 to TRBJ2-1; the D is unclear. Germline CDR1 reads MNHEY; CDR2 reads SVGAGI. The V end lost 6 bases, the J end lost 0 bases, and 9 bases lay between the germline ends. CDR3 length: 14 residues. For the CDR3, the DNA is TGTGCCAGCAGCCTCGAGAGCTCCTACAATGAGCAGTTCTTC. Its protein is CASSLESSYNEQFF.